The entry that follows covers one TCR beta chain sequence. The junction departs from germline at one end; a sequencing error may be responsible. Researchers made TCR beta libraries by using iRepertoire HTBI primers and running Arm-PCR on CDR3 regions. Authors' analysis steps: About 60 TRBV and approximately 13 TRBJ segments were identified across samples. MiXCR, applied by TCRdb to the multiplex PCR reads, yields one record per CDR3 protein. TCRdb's processing, not the study's, gives the V and J calls here. This repertoire shows 350,000 to 550,000 distinct CDR3 sequences, around 14% found once; its top ten account for 16%. Time point in this sample: newly diagnosed GD, antithyroid drugs for less than 3 months. Extracted PBMC RNA gave rise to the TCR library. This specimen belongs to a study of regulatory T cells in long-lasting Graves disease. Germline-derived CDR1 and CDR2 are SGHAT and FQDESV (reference sequence). There are 13 residues in the CDR3.

The sample was also linked to a second study, of T cells in Graves' hyperthyroidism and ophthalmopathy. As that report states: Hyperthyroidism in the patients, aged 18 to 65, was newly diagnosed and under 2 months in duration.

The genes are TRBV11-1 and TRBJ2-1; a weak D match, TRBD2 (5 bases). The material was peripheral blood mononuclear cells (PBMCs), obtained at new diagnosis, from a patient treated with antithyroid drugs. The TCR originated in a woman aged 25 to 45 with Graves disease. The CDR3 region has the DNA TGTGCCAGCACCTTAGAGGAGGCTGGTGAGCAGTTCTTC. It yields the protein CASTLEEAGEQFF. The whole variable domain, remainder taken from reference TRBV11-1 and TRBJ2-1, is EAEVAQSPRYKITEKSQAVAFWCDPISGHATLYWYRQILGQGPELLVQFQDESVVDDSQLPKDRFSAERLKGVDSTLKIQPAELGDSAMYLCASTLEEAGEQFFGPGTRLTVL.